This T cell receptor (beta chain) stems from a study of Tregs in tolerant kidney transplant recipients. Germline assignment: CDR1 MNHNY and CDR2 SVGAGI (reference sequence). Trimming removed 7 bases from V and 1 base from J, with 7 bases in between. The CDR3 is 13 amino acids. A note on this clone: What it recognizes is unknown.

Study-level points and caveats: Validation in larger populations is needed because few patients were studied.

Produced via immunoSEQ multiplex PCR; TCRdb's table is partial and in-frame only. The repertoire holds tens of thousands of clones, with less than 90% as singletons. The chain is built from TRBV6-6 and TRBJ2-2; D may be TRBD1 (6 bases). The clonotype comes from a human donor in good health. Sequencing was done on a sample of CD4+ T cells from blood. CDR3 sequence reads: CASNRENTGELFF. The CDR3 nucleotides are TGTGCCAGCAACAGGGAGAACACCGGGGAGCTGTTTTTT.